The sequence of this T cell receptor beta chain was determined in a study of cytomegalovirus exposure and HLA in healthy donors. Whole-study findings and limits: Reportedly, fewer N-insertions than the approximately 690-donor mean appeared in an Asian-associated ancestry cluster in a later analysis. Clonal expansion was found to be greater in HLA-associated TCR beta chains than in equally common others in a later analysis.

Primers: 60 Vbeta forward and 13 Jbeta reverse. Some clones are missing from TCRdb's copy, which holds only in-frame ones; the method was immunoSEQ multiplex PCR. The table records about 170,000 clones, more than 75% of them present only once. The germline V gene has CDR1 SGDLS and CDR2 YYNGEE. V gave up 0 bases and J gave up 7 bases; unmatched junction bases: 5. This CDR3 comprises 15 residues. About this clone itself: Its target is not known.

When sampled, the donors appeared nominally healthy, though they likely had unrecorded immune exposures. The J gene is TRBJ2-1, the V gene TRBV9; 9 positions agree with TRBD1. This clonotype was sampled from a man between 18 and 35 years old in good health and CMV-seropositive. The sample consisted of PBMCs. The CDR3 spells CASSVDGTGRNEQFF. As DNA, the CDR3 is TGTGCCAGCAGCGTAGATGGGACAGGGCGGAATGAGCAGTTCTTC.